The clone carrying this TCR beta chain was counted at least ten times. The antigen remains undetermined. The sample belongs to a study of T cells after yellow fever vaccination. Whole-study results and caveats: Secondary responses were weaker yet peaked faster, day 5 versus 15. Booster sampling recovered most clones from primary vaccination (roughly 97% CD4, around 88% CD8). CD4 and CD8 compartments shared a small share of clonotypes.

V gave up 0 bases and J gave up 6 bases; unmatched junction bases: 9. Germline CDR1 and CDR2: SGHRS and YFSETQ. There are 17 residues in the CDR3. TCRdb reprocessed the 5' RACE reads via MiXCR and lists one record per CDR3 protein. The sample comprises 150,000 to 200,000 distinct CDR3 sequences, approximately 6% of which are singletons, and just under 3% rests with the top ten. This chain uses TRBV5-1 with TRBJ1-2; 12 bases map to TRBD1. The sequence was obtained from a man between 18 and 35 years old who received the YFV17D yellow fever vaccine. Source: CD4+ T cells sorted from PBMCs, taken on the day of the first yellow fever vaccination. This CDR3 reads CASSLEGTGGSYDGYTF. CDR3 sequence (DNA): TGCGCCAGCAGCTTGGAAGGGACAGGGGGCTCCTACGATGGCTACACCTTC.